This T cell receptor (beta chain) is from a study of identical twins. MiXCR was run by TCRdb on the 5' RACE reads, yielding one entry per CDR3 protein. The sample holds 510,000 or so distinct CDR3 sequences, 12% to 15% seen once. This clonotype was counted between two and nine times. The sample was also reused in another study, on yellow fever vaccine responses in identical twins.

The TCR was taken from a woman between 18 and 29 years old in good health. The sequenced sample was CD4+ T cells sorted from blood.

The CDR3 DNA reads as TGCAGTGCCAGAAACGGTCGGGGGAGCACAGATACGCAGTATTTT. It encodes CSARNGRGSTDTQYF. The V call is TRBV20-1, the J call TRBJ2-3; tentative D call: TRBD2 (6 bases). In germline, CDR1 is DFQATT, CDR2 SNEGSKA (reference sequence). CDR3 length: 15 amino acids. The V end lost 6 bases, the J end lost 0 bases, and 16 bases lay between the germline ends.